This section outlines one T cell receptor beta chain sequence together with its context. Its specificity is not known. Method: immunoSEQ multiplex PCR; TCRdb's copy keeps in-frame clones and lacks some. The sample lists 300,000 to 350,000 clones, about 86% occurring once. This entry belongs to a study of Ad26.COV2.S vaccination and SARS-CoV-2 variants. Study-wide points: The placebo group had lower spike-specific TCR breadth than the vaccine recipients did. Similar non-spike TCR breadth was seen in vaccine and placebo recipients. Reported post-vaccination CD8+ and CD4+ T cell responses to spike showed substantial breadth.

This CDR3 region has 14 residues. Germline lookup yields CDR1 SQVTM and CDR2 ANQGSEA. Trimming pared 4 bases from V and 0 bases from J, leaving 12 bases between. Treatment of the sample: around 19 received Ad26.COV2.S at low or high dose, single or two shots; several received placebo; per-sample allocation not given. Following the first vaccine or placebo injection, samples were taken on day 63. The sample came from a Boston adult aged 18-55 years. The sequenced sample was peripheral blood, obtained in a trial of Ad26.COV2.S vaccine versus placebo. The J gene is TRBJ2-5, the V gene TRBV29-1; D gene ambiguous. This sequence was found in a person between 18 and 65 years old who received the Ad26.COV2.S COVID-19 vaccine or a placebo. CDR3 sequence reads: CSVGIRRYQETQYF. Written as DNA, the CDR3 is TGCAGCGTTGGTATTCGGCGGTACCAAGAGACCCAGTACTTC.